These 30 T cell receptor beta chains came from one sample sequenced in a study of blood T cell repertoires in COVID-19. Only in-frame clones appear in the TCRdb table, and some are missing; sequencing was by immunoSEQ multiplex PCR. This sample has more than 95,000 clones; around 82% occur once, and the top ten carry about 4.8%. Sequences were obtained from peripheral blood. These receptors were taken from a man aged 55 to 70 with acute or convalescent COVID-19.

This rearrangement joins TRBV15 to TRBJ2-7, with 8 bases aligning to TRBD1. Trimming removed 2 bases from V and 2 bases from J; junction bases left unmatched: 8. The CDR3 runs 16 residues. Per germline, CDR1 LNHNV and CDR2 YYDKDF (reference sequence). The CDR3, as DNA: TGTGCCACCAGCAGAAAACTGACAGGGGACCCCTACGAGCAGTACTTC. Amino acids: CATSRKLTGDPYEQYF.

The V call is TRBV19, the J call TRBJ1-1; TRBD1 aligns across 8 bases. CDR1 is LNHDA and CDR2 is SQIVND in the germline V gene (reference sequence). Trimming removed 7 bases from V and 4 bases from J; junction bases left unmatched: 8. CDR3 length: 14 amino acids. DNA for the CDR3: TGTGCCAGTACTATGGACAGGGATAGCACTGAAGCTTTCTTT. Translating gives CASTMDRDSTEAFF. The whole variable domain, filled in from reference TRBV19 and TRBJ1-1, reads DGGITQSPKYLFRKEGQNVTLSCEQNLNHDAMYWYRQDPGQGLRLIYYSQIVNDFQKGDIAEGYSVSREKKESFPLTVTSAQKNPTAFYLCASTMDRDSTEAFFGQGTRLTVV.

The V gene is TRBV6-2 or TRBV6-3, the J gene TRBJ1-1, with 8 bases fitting TRBD1. The ends lost 6 bases at V and 6 bases at J; junction bases unmatched: 6. The CDR3 has 13 residues. Germline values: CDR1 MNHEY, CDR2 SVGEGT. The CDR3 loop is CASSWTGRAEAFF. The CDR3 DNA is TGTGCCAGCAGCTGGACAGGGCGGGCTGAAGCTTTCTTT.

The genes are TRBV7-9 and TRBJ1-2; no clear D. CDR3 size: 13 residues. V lost 1 base to trimming and J lost 8 bases, with 11 bases between them. The V gene's germline CDR1 is SEHNR and CDR2 FQNEAQ (reference sequence). The CDR3 DNA is TGTGCCAGCAGCTTAGGGGAGCCAAAGGGCTACACCTTC. Protein sequence: CASSLGEPKGYTF.

The rearrangement links TRBV19 to TRBJ1-3; D gene unclear. The germline V and J ends were trimmed by 7 bases and 0 bases, with 7 bases remaining between them. The CDR3 is 13 amino acids. Germline V gene lookup returns CDR1 LNHDA and CDR2 SQIVND (reference sequence). CDR3 bases: TGTGCCAGTATGTCCTTCTCTGGAAACACCATATATTTT. Amino acid sequence: CASMSFSGNTIYF.

The chain couples TRBV5-5 to TRBJ2-7, with 10 bases fitting TRBD2. The CDR3 is 16 amino acids. Germline assignment: CDR1 SGHKS and CDR2 YYEKEE (reference sequence). The ends lost 2 bases at V and 2 bases at J; junction bases unmatched: 7. In nucleotides, the CDR3 is TGTGCCAGCAGCTTCCTAGCGGGAGATGTGCCCTACGAGCAGTACTTC. Translating it yields CASSFLAGDVPYEQYF.

The chain combines TRBV6-1 with TRBJ2-7, with TRBD1 matching 7 bases. V lost 2 bases, J lost 5 bases, and 6 bases stayed unmatched. This CDR3 contains 14 residues. From germline, CDR1 is MNHNS and CDR2 SASEGT. CDR3 in amino acids: CASSEPGQRDEQYF. The CDR3, as DNA: TGTGCCAGCAGTGAACCGGGACAGAGAGACGAGCAGTACTTC.

The chain joins TRBV7-9 to TRBJ1-2; TRBD1 might be the D (5 bases). CDR1 is SEHNR and CDR2 is FQNEAQ in the germline V gene (reference sequence). The CDR3 is 12 amino acids. Trimming left V 5 bases short and J 4 bases short, with 8 bases between. The CDR3 region is CASSLGAYGYTF. As DNA, the CDR3 is TGTGCCAGCAGCCTAGGGGCCTATGGCTACACCTTC.

V and J are TRBV24-1 and TRBJ2-1; 13 nucleotides align to TRBD2. CDR1 is KGHDR and CDR2 is SFDVKD in the germline V gene. CDR3 length: 18 amino acids. V lost 4 bases to trimming and J lost 0 bases; unmatched junction nucleotides: 5. For the CDR3, the DNA is TGTGCCACCAGTGACCCCGGGACTAGCGGGACCTCCTACAATGAGCAGTTCTTC. Translation gives CATSDPGTSGTSYNEQFF.

The CDR3 nucleotides read TGTGCCAGCAGCTTGATAAGGGGCAGCTACACCTTC. Translated: CASSLIRGSYTF. The chain combines TRBV5-6 with TRBJ1-2; maybe TRBD1 (5 bases). This CDR3 comprises 12 residues. Trimming took off 1 base at V and 9 bases at J, with 10 bases between the two ends. Germline values: CDR1 SGHDT, CDR2 YYEEEE.

This sequence joins TRBV6-5 and TRBJ2-7; 9 nucleotides match TRBD1. Germline-derived CDR1 and CDR2 are MNHEY and SVGAGI. After removal of 1 base from V and 4 bases from J, the junction contained 5 bases not matched to a gene. This CDR3 region has 15 residues. Here the CDR3 DNA reads TGTGCCAGCAGTTACTTGGCGACAGGGGGATACGAGCAGTACTTC. This sequence encodes CASSYLATGGYEQYF.

This clone came up once. This chain joins TRBV19 and TRBJ1-2; TRBD1 is a possible D gene (6 bases). Germline V gene data show CDR1 as LNHDA and CDR2 as SQIVND (reference sequence). The CDR3 loop spans 13 amino acids. The ends were cut back, 6 bases at V and 2 bases at J, with 10 bases in the middle. CDR3 sequence: CASRAGVNYGYTF. The CDR3, as DNA: TGTGCCAGTAGGGCAGGGGTGAACTATGGCTACACCTTC.

V is TRBV19 and J is TRBJ1-1, with no clear D. CDR3 length: 14 amino acids. V lost 5 bases to trimming and J lost 0 bases, with 10 bases between them. Germline assignment: CDR1 LNHDA and CDR2 SQIVND (reference sequence). This chain's CDR3 is CASSPSTMNTEAFF. As DNA, the CDR3 is TGTGCCAGTAGTCCATCGACTATGAACACTGAAGCTTTCTTT. Combining the CDR3 with reference TRBV19 and TRBJ1-1 gives the whole variable domain DGGITQSPKYLFRKEGQNVTLSCEQNLNHDAMYWYRQDPGQGLRLIYYSQIVNDFQKGDIAEGYSVSREKKESFPLTVTSAQKNPTAFYLCASSPSTMNTEAFFGQGTRLTVV.

This chain links TRBV14 with TRBJ1-2, with D hard to call. The CDR3 spans 14 residues. Trimming took off 5 bases at V and 0 bases at J, with 10 bases between the two ends. Germline V gene lookup returns CDR1 SGHDN and CDR2 FVKESK. The CDR3 DNA follows: TGTGCCAGCAGCTGGGCAGGCGCTAACTATGGCTACACCTTC. The encoded protein is CASSWAGANYGYTF.

The V call is TRBV12-3 or TRBV12-4, the J call TRBJ2-5; possible D gene TRBD1, 5 bases. This CDR3 comprises 13 residues. Trimming pared 6 bases from V and 7 bases from J, leaving 15 bases between. For the CDR3, the DNA is TGTGCCAGCAGCCGAGACAGCACGGGGACCCAGTACTTC. Encoded protein: CASSRDSTGTQYF.

The chain couples TRBV28 to TRBJ2-1, with 8 bases identical to TRBD1. The CDR3 is 14 residues long. The V segment lost 4 bases and the J segment 8 bases; nucleotides outside the gene matches: 7. The germline V gene encodes CDR1 MDHEN and CDR2 SYDVKM. The CDR3 spells CASSSGQGWDEQFF. The CDR3 DNA reads TGTGCCAGCAGTTCCGGACAGGGCTGGGATGAGCAGTTCTTC.

This rearrangement joins TRBV5-1 to TRBJ2-2; TRBD1 aligns across 8 bases. The germline V gene has CDR1 SGHRS and CDR2 YFSETQ. CDR3 size: 16 residues. The trim removed 4 bases at V and 2 bases at J, leaving 7 bases unmatched. CDR3 sequence (DNA): TGCGCCAGCAGCGTTTCCGGGACAGGAAACACCGGGGAGCTGTTTTTT. Translating gives CASSVSGTGNTGELFF.

J is TRBJ1-3 and V is TRBV7-6, with TRBD1 matching over 7 bases. With V trimmed by 5 bases and J by 0 bases, 4 bases remained unmatched. The CDR3 runs 15 residues. Looked up from germline, CDR1 is SGHVS and CDR2 is FNYEAQ. This CDR3 is CASSRTGVSGNTIYF. CDR3 coding DNA: TGTGCCAGCAGCCGAACAGGGGTCTCTGGAAACACCATATATTTT.

The gene calls are TRBV10-3 and TRBJ1-1, with D unresolved. Germline CDR1 reads ENHRY; CDR2 reads SYGVKD. This CDR3 comprises 15 residues. Trimming left V 1 base short and J 1 base short, with 10 bases between. Here the CDR3 reads CAISELPGENTEAFF. The CDR3 DNA reads as TGTGCCATCAGTGAGTTACCGGGAGAGAACACTGAAGCTTTCTTT.

The chain employs TRBV7-2 and TRBJ1-2; 7 bases map to TRBD1. The CDR3 has 15 amino acids. V dropped 0 bases and J dropped 5; count of bases not matched to a gene: 6. Germline V lookup: CDR1 SGHTA, CDR2 FQGNSA. In DNA form, the CDR3 reads TGTGCCAGCAGCTTAGCACCGGGACAGCTATATGGCTACACCTTC. Translating it yields CASSLAPGQLYGYTF.

The chain links TRBV7-2 to TRBJ2-1, with D unresolved. CDR3 length equals 15 residues. Trimming took 2 bases from V and 6 from J, leaving 14 bases between them. In germline, CDR1 is SGHTA, CDR2 FQGNSA. CDR3: CASSLNQPRFNEQFF. Here the CDR3 DNA reads TGTGCCAGCAGCTTAAACCAGCCTAGATTCAATGAGCAGTTCTTC.

This clone was recorded a few times. The chain carries TRBV5-8 and TRBJ2-2, with D possibly TRBD1 on 7 matching bases. Germline values: CDR1 SGHTS, CDR2 YDEGEE. This CDR3 comprises 15 residues. The V end was cut by 0 bases, the J end by 3 bases, with 9 bases between. The CDR3 DNA sequence: TGTGCCAGCAGCTTGGCAGGGGGGTACACCGGGGAGCTGTTTTTT. Protein sequence: CASSLAGGYTGELFF.

V gene TRBV6-1 combines with J gene TRBJ1-5; perhaps TRBD1 as D (5 bases). The CDR3 has 15 amino acids. Trimming removed 1 base from V and 11 bases from J, with 18 bases in between. Germline V CDR1 and CDR2: MNHNS, SASEGT. The CDR3 loop reads CASSEGGGSRMAQHF. CDR3 DNA sequence: TGTGCCAGCAGTGAAGGGGGCGGTTCTCGAATGGCCCAGCATTTT.

This clone has only one observation. This chain links TRBV27 with TRBJ1-6; the match to TRBD1 covers 9 bases. Germline CDR1 is MNHEY and CDR2 is SMNVEV (reference sequence). The J segment lost 5 bases and the V segment lost 7 bases, leaving 9 bases of the junction unmatched. This CDR3 has 16 residues. In DNA form, the CDR3 reads TGTGCCAGCAAACCGGGACAGGGAGTGGATAATTCACCCCTCCACTTT. Its protein product is CASKPGQGVDNSPLHF.

V gene TRBV15 combines with J gene TRBJ1-4; no clear D gene. V shed 0 bases and J shed 0 bases, with 14 bases lying between them. The CDR3 runs to 18 residues. Germline CDR1 reads LNHNV; CDR2 reads YYDKDF (reference sequence). CDR3 DNA: TGTGCCACCAGCAGAGATCTGAGGAATAAGGCAACTAATGAAAAACTGTTTTTT. The encoded protein is CATSRDLRNKATNEKLFF.

The rearrangement joins TRBV9 to TRBJ2-5; the D gene is possibly TRBD1 (5 bases). Germline values: CDR1 SGDLS, CDR2 YYNGEE. This CDR3 has 14 amino acids. The V and J ends lost 3 bases and 4 bases respectively, with 13 bases between them. CDR3 coding DNA: TGTGCCAGCAGCGCCCGGTTGGGGCGAGAGACCCAGTACTTC. The encoded protein is CASSARLGRETQYF.

This clone turned up a few times. The chain is built from TRBV28 and TRBJ2-1, with D possibly TRBD2 on 6 matching bases. The germline V gene encodes CDR1 MDHEN and CDR2 SYDVKM. Trimming cost V 10 bases and J 6 bases, with 16 bases left between them. This CDR3 spans 13 amino acids. The CDR3 DNA sequence: TGTGCCATCGCCACTAGCTCCCTCAATGAGCAGTTCTTC. As protein: CAIATSSLNEQFF.

This chain uses TRBV5-1 with TRBJ1-2; 9 bases agree with TRBD1. Trimming cost V 0 bases and J 4 bases; bases outside gene matches: 7. CDR1 and CDR2 from the germline V gene are SGHRS and YFSETQ. CDR3 length: 16 amino acids. CDR3 region: CASSLDGGQGTYGYTF. The CDR3 DNA is TGCGCCAGCAGCTTGGATGGGGGACAGGGTACCTATGGCTACACCTTC.

CDR3 in amino acids: CASSLQKGVQETQYF. DNA of the CDR3: TGTGCCAGCAGCTTACAGAAAGGGGTTCAAGAGACCCAGTACTTC. The chain couples TRBV7-2 to TRBJ2-5, with a tentative D call TRBD1 (5 bases). The germline V and J ends were trimmed by 2 bases and 2 bases, with 12 bases remaining between them. CDR3 length: 15 amino acids. The germline V gene encodes CDR1 SGHTA and CDR2 FQGNSA.

This clone has just one count. The chain combines TRBV20-1 with TRBJ1-2; no clear D gene. Looked up from germline, CDR1 is DFQATT and CDR2 is SNEGSKA (reference sequence). The V gene lost 3 bases and the J gene lost 4 bases, with 9 bases spanning the gap. This CDR3 has 12 amino acids. CDR3 sequence reads: CSASKERYGYTF. The CDR3 nucleotides read TGCAGTGCTAGTAAAGAGCGCTATGGCTACACCTTC.